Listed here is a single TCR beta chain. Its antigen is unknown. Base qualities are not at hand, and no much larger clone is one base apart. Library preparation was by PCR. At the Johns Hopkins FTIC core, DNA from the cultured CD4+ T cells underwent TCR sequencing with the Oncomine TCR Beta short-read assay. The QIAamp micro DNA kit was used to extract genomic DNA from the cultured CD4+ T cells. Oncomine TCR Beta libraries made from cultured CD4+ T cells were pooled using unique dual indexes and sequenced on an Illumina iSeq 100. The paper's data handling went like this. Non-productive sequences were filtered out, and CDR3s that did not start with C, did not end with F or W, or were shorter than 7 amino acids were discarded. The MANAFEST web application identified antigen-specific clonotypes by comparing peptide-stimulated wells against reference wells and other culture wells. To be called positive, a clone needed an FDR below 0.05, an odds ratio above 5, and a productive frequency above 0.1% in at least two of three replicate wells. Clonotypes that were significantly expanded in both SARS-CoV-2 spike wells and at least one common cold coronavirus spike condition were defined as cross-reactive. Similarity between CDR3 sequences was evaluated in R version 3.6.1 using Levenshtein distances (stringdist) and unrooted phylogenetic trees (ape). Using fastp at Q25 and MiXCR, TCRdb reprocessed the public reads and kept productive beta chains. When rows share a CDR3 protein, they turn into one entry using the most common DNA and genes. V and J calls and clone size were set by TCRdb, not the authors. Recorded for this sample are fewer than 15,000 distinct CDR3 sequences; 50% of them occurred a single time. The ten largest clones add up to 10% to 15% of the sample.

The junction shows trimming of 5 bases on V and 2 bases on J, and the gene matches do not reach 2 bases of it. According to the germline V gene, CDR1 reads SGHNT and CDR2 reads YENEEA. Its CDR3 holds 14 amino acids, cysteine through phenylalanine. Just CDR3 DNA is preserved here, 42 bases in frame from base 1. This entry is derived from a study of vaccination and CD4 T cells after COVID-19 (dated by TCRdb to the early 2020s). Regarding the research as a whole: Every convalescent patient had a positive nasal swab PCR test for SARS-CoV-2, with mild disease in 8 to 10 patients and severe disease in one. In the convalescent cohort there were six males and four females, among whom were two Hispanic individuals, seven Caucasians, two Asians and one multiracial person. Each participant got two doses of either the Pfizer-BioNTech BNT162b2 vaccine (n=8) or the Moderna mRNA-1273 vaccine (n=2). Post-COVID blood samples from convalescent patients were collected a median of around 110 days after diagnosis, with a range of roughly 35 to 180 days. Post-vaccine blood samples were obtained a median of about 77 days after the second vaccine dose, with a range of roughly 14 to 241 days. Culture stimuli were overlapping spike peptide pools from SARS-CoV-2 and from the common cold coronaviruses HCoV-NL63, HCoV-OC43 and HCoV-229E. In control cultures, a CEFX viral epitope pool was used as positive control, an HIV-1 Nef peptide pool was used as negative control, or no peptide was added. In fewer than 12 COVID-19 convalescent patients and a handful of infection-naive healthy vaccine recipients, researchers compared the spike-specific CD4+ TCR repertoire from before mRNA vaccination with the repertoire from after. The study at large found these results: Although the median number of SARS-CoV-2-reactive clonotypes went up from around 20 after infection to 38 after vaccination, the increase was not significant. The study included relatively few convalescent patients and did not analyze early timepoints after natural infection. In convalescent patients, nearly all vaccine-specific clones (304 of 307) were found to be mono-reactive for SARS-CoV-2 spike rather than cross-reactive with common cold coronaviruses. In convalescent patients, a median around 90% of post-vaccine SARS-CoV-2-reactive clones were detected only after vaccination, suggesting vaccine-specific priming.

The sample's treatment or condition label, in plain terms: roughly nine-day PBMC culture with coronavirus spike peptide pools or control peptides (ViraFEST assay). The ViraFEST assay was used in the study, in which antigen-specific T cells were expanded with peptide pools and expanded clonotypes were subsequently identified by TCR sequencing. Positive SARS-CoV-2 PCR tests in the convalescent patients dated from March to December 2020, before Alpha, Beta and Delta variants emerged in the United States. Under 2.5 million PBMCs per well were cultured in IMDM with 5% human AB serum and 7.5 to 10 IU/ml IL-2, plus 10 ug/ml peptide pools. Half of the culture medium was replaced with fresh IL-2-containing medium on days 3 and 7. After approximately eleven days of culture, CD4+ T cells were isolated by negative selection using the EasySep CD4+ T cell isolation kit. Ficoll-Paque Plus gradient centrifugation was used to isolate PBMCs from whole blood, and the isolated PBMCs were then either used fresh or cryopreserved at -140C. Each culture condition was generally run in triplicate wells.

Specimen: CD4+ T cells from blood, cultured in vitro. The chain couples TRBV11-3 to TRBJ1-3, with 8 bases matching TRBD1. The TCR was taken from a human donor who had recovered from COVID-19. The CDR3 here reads CASSLGQAGNTIYF. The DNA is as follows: TGTGCCAGCAGCCTGGGACAGGCTGGAAACACCATATATTTT.